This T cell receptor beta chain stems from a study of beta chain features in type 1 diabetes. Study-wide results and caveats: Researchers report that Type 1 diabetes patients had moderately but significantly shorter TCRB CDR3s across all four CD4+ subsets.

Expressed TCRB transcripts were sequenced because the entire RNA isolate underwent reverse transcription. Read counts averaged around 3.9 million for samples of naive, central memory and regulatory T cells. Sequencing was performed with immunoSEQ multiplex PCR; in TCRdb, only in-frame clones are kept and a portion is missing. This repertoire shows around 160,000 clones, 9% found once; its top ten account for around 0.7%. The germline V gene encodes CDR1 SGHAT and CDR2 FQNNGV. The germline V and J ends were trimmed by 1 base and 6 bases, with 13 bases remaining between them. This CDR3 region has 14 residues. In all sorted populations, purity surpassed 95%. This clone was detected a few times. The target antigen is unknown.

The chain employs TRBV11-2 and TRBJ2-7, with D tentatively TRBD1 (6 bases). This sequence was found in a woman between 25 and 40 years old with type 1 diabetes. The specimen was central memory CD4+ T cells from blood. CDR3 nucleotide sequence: TGTGCCAGCAGCTTAGTTGAGGGGGTGGGCGAGCAGTACTTC. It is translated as CASSLVEGVGEQYF.